The source of this T cell receptor (beta chain) is a study of Graves' ophthalmopathy and Graves' hyperthyroidism. The study, taken as a whole, reports: Thyroid clonotypes that were expanded above 0.001 frequency mostly also appeared in blood.

Trimming stripped 1 base from V and 1 base from J, with 10 bases between. Per the germline V gene, CDR1 is SGHVS and CDR2 is FQNEAQ. The CDR3 runs to 15 residues. Ten or more counts support this clonotype. Its antigen is still unknown. Only newly diagnosed hyperthyroidism patients aged 18 to 65, with under 2 months' duration, were enrolled. Diagnosis relied on clinical symptoms, serum thyroxine, TRAb, thyroid ultrasound and orbital computed tomography. From RNA, the CDR3 regions of TCR beta chains were amplified and sequenced. Second-round multiplex PCR came after a first-round RT-PCR that employed HTBI primers. From the multiplex PCR reads, TCRdb called clonotypes with MiXCR, one entry per CDR3 protein. This table has roughly 400,000 distinct CDR3 sequences, 15% appearing once.

The rearrangement joins TRBV7-8 to TRBJ1-1; tentatively, D is TRBD1 (6 bases). The source of this sequence is a woman younger than 30 with stable Graves' hyperthyroidism. Sequencing was carried out using peripheral blood. CDR3 in DNA: TGTGCCAGCAGCTTAGAATTCAGGGGGAACACTGAAGCTTTCTTT. It translates to CASSLEFRGNTEAFF.